Listed here are 28 T cell receptor beta chains from one sample, sequenced in a study of blood T cell repertoires in COVID-19. The repertoire was sequenced with immunoSEQ multiplex PCR; TCRdb's copy has only in-frame clones and lacks some. Among approximately 170,000 clones listed, around four fifths were seen once. Material: peripheral blood. These receptors came from a man between 70 and 80 years old who had recovered from COVID-19.

This clone was observed many times. This sample also contains other DNA sequences that code for the same CDR3. This chain connects TRBV7-2 to TRBJ2-3; TRBD2 might be the D (5 bases). The CDR3 runs 15 residues. Germline V CDR1 and CDR2: SGHTA, FQGNSA. V lost 1 base, J lost 1 base, and 9 bases lay in between. CDR3 DNA: TGTGCCAGCAGCTTAGGGACTCCCCGCACAGATACGCAGTATTTT. This sequence encodes CASSLGTPRTDTQYF.

This clone was seen more than once but under ten times. This chain joins TRBV7-8 and TRBJ1-2; D not certain. Trimming stripped 1 base from V and 2 bases from J, with 5 bases between. The CDR3 totals 13 residues. Germline V gives CDR1 SGHVS, CDR2 FQNEAQ. The CDR3 sequence is CASSLGPNYGYTF. The CDR3 bases are TGTGCCAGCAGCTTAGGTCCGAACTATGGCTACACCTTC.

This clone was counted a few times. J is TRBJ2-6 and V is TRBV2; D gene ambiguous. Germline V gives CDR1 SNHLY, CDR2 FYNNEI. The V end was cut by 2 bases, the J end by 0 bases, with 11 bases between. The CDR3 length is 17 residues. The CDR3 DNA reads TGTGCCAGCAGTGAATATCGGGTTTCCTCTGGGGCCAACGTCCTGACTTTC. As protein: CASSEYRVSSGANVLTF.

The chain has TRBV27 and TRBJ2-7; D might be TRBD1 (5 bases). Germline loops: CDR1 MNHEY, CDR2 SMNVEV (reference sequence). CDR3 length: 15 amino acids. Trimming pared 6 bases from V and 2 bases from J, leaving 17 bases between. The CDR3 here is CASSKLGDSPYEQYF. CDR3 in DNA: TGTGCCAGCAGCAAACTTGGCGACAGCCCCTACGAGCAGTACTTC.

J is TRBJ1-2 and V is TRBV6-5, with TRBD1 as a possible D gene (5 bases). The CDR3 sequence is 13 residues long. Looked up from germline, CDR1 is MNHEY and CDR2 is SVGAGI. V was cut by 7 bases and J by 5 bases, with 14 bases left in between. The CDR3: CASTRDSFYGYTF. The CDR3 DNA follows: TGTGCCAGCACCCGGGACTCGTTTTATGGCTACACCTTC.

This clone was recorded only once. The chain links TRBV28 to TRBJ1-6, with a tentative D call TRBD1 (6 bases). CDR1 is MDHEN, CDR2 SYDVKM, per germline. Trimming took off 5 bases at V and 5 bases at J, with 7 bases between the two ends. The CDR3 loop spans 13 amino acids. The CDR3 spells CASSQGNNSPLHF. The CDR3, as DNA: TGTGCCAGCAGTCAGGGGAATAATTCACCCCTCCACTTT.

This clone showed up just once. The chain is built from TRBV24-1 and TRBJ2-1; 10 positions match TRBD2. Unmatched junction bases numbered 5, after V lost 4 bases and J lost 6 bases. This CDR3 is 15 amino acids long. The germline gives CDR1 KGHDR, CDR2 SFDVKD. Here the CDR3 DNA reads TGTGCCACCAGTGACCCGAGGACTAGCGGCAATGAGCAGTTCTTC. It yields the protein CATSDPRTSGNEQFF.

The rearrangement links TRBV5-1 to TRBJ2-1, with D maybe TRBD2 (6 bases). The germline V gene encodes CDR1 SGHRS and CDR2 YFSETQ. V was cut by 0 bases and J by 5 bases, with 21 bases left in between. This CDR3 has 18 amino acids. The CDR3 bases are TGCGCCAGCAGCTTGGTGGTGGCGGCAGGCGGGACGCACAATGAGCAGTTCTTC. It specifies CASSLVVAAGGTHNEQFF.

The CDR3 is CASSFLLAGGRVSYNEQFF. CDR3 in DNA: TGTGCCAGCAGTTTTTTACTAGCGGGAGGGCGGGTCTCCTACAATGAGCAGTTCTTC. The J gene is TRBJ2-1, the V gene TRBV2, with TRBD2 matching 13 bases. CDR3 size: 19 residues. Germline CDR1 reads SNHLY; CDR2 reads FYNNEI. Germline trimming cut 5 bases from V and 0 bases from J; bases unmatched to any gene: 10.

The CDR3 region has the DNA TGTGCCAGCAGCGTTCTGGAGGGCTATGGCTACACCTTC. Translating gives CASSVLEGYGYTF. The rearrangement joins TRBV9 to TRBJ1-2, with D hard to call. CDR3 length: 13 amino acids. Trimming removed 2 bases at V and 4 bases at J, with 9 bases between. Germline V gene sequence: CDR1 SGDLS, CDR2 YYNGEE.

This rearrangement joins TRBV2 to TRBJ2-7; 7 bases line up with TRBD2. Trimming cost V 6 bases and J 1 base; bases outside gene matches: 9. Germline values: CDR1 SNHLY, CDR2 FYNNEI. The length of the CDR3 is 15 residues. CDR3 nucleotide sequence: TGTGCCAGCAGGGCTGCCGGGAGGCTATCCTACGAGCAGTACTTC. It is translated as CASRAAGRLSYEQYF.

This clone occurred a few times. The J gene is TRBJ2-7, the V gene TRBV5-1; no clear D gene. V lost 1 base and J 3 bases, leaving 11 bases between the germline ends. The germline gives CDR1 SGHRS, CDR2 YFSETQ. This CDR3 is 14 amino acids long. CDR3 region: CASSLSPDDYEQYF. DNA for the CDR3: TGCGCCAGCAGCTTGTCGCCAGATGACTACGAGCAGTACTTC.

This chain uses TRBV6-1 with TRBJ2-1, with D perhaps TRBD2 (6 bases). The CDR3 covers 19 residues. V lost 2 bases, J lost 2 bases, and 22 bases lay in between. The germline V gene has CDR1 MNHNS and CDR2 SASEGT. CDR3 protein: CASSERSSVGAGAYNEQFF. CDR3 nucleotides: TGTGCCAGCAGTGAAAGGAGCTCGGTAGGAGCGGGTGCCTACAATGAGCAGTTCTTC.

This rearrangement joins TRBV28 to TRBJ2-3; 11 bases fit TRBD2. The CDR3 is 15 amino acids. Germline values: CDR1 MDHEN, CDR2 SYDVKM. V lost 8 bases, J lost 4 bases, and 8 bases stayed unmatched. CDR3 loop: CASGPLAGASDTQYF. CDR3 nucleotide sequence: TGTGCCAGCGGTCCACTAGCGGGAGCGTCAGATACGCAGTATTTT.

This chain uses TRBV10-2 with TRBJ2-3; no clear D gene. Germline CDR1 WSHSY, CDR2 SAAADI. Trimming pared 3 bases from V and 6 bases from J, leaving 16 bases between. The CDR3 is 15 amino acids. In DNA, the CDR3 is TGCGCCAGCAGTGAAACGGCCCCGGGTTTTGATACGCAGTATTTT. Protein sequence: CASSETAPGFDTQYF.

This clone has a single count. The rearrangement uses TRBV5-8 and TRBJ2-2; TRBD1 aligns across 7 bases. The CDR3 has 15 amino acids. The junction had 2 bases not matched to a gene; V was cut back by 3 bases and J by 0 bases. CDR1 and CDR2 (germline): SGHTS, YDEGEE. The CDR3 loop is CASSSGQANTGELFF. The DNA of the CDR3 is TGTGCCAGCAGCTCCGGACAGGCGAACACCGGGGAGCTGTTTTTT.

The V call is TRBV23-1, the J call TRBJ2-7; D unclear. TRBV23-1 is identified as an open reading frame with a role that is uncertain. The CDR3 spans 14 residues. V lost 0 bases to trimming and J lost 0 bases, with 6 bases between them. CDR3 sequence reads: CASSQSSRSYEQYF. Written as DNA, the CDR3 is TGCGCCAGCAGTCAATCCTCCCGCTCCTACGAGCAGTACTTC.

This CDR3 is CASREGASGNNEQFF. In nucleotides, the CDR3 is TGTGCCAGCAGGGAGGGGGCTAGCGGGAACAATGAGCAGTTCTTC. The gene calls are TRBV7-3 and TRBJ2-1; 9 nucleotides line up with TRBD2. J gave up 5 bases and V 6 bases, and 8 bases lay outside the gene matches. Germline CDR1 and CDR2: SGHTA and FQGTGA. This CDR3 comprises 15 residues.

This chain uses TRBV27 with TRBJ2-1, with TRBD2 identical over 9 bases. Germline V gene data show CDR1 as MNHEY and CDR2 as SMNVEV (reference sequence). The V gene end was trimmed by 2 bases and the J gene end by 6 bases; junction bases not matched to a gene: 2. The CDR3 sequence is 14 residues long. The CDR3 sequence is CASSLGGRANEQFF. The CDR3 nucleotides are TGTGCCAGCAGTTTAGGCGGGAGGGCCAATGAGCAGTTCTTC.

The chain couples TRBV11-3 to TRBJ2-1, with TRBD1 identical over 8 bases. Germline V gene lookup returns CDR1 SGHNT and CDR2 YENEEA. The J segment lost 5 bases and the V segment lost 0 bases, leaving 6 bases of the junction unmatched. The CDR3 loop spans 16 amino acids. The CDR3 loop is CASSLEQGGINNEQFF. In nucleotides, the CDR3 is TGTGCCAGCAGCTTAGAACAGGGGGGAATTAACAATGAGCAGTTCTTC.

J is TRBJ1-2 and V is TRBV6-2 or TRBV6-3; 9 positions match TRBD1. With 2 bases clipped from V and 2 bases from J, the junction kept 6 bases outside the gene matches. The CDR3 loop spans 16 amino acids. CDR1 and CDR2 (germline): MNHEY, SVGEGT. The CDR3 loop reads CASSYLRDRVNYGYTF. CDR3 bases: TGTGCCAGCAGTTACCTCCGGGACAGGGTAAACTATGGCTACACCTTC.

The chain couples TRBV7-9 to TRBJ2-7, with TRBD1 as a possible D gene (6 bases). This CDR3 is 15 amino acids long. Trimming took 5 bases from V and 6 from J, leaving 20 bases between them. Per the germline V gene, CDR1 is SEHNR and CDR2 is FQNEAQ (reference sequence). The CDR3 nucleotides read TGTGCCAGCAGCCCGGGTTCAGGGGTGTCATCCGAGCAGTACTTC. It yields the protein CASSPGSGVSSEQYF.

V gene TRBV28 combines with J gene TRBJ2-2; 7 bases map to TRBD1. V lost 6 bases and J lost 6; bases outside the gene matches: 10. CDR1 is MDHEN and CDR2 is SYDVKM in the germline V gene. The length of the CDR3 is 15 residues. CDR3 DNA: TGTGCCAGCAGCGCCGGGACAGCCCCCTCCGGGGAGCTGTTTTTT. It yields the protein CASSAGTAPSGELFF.

V is TRBV18 and J is TRBJ1-1; D gene unclear. The length of the CDR3 is 16 residues. Trimming shortened V by 3 bases and J by 2 bases, and 16 bases separated the two germline ends. Germline loops: CDR1 KGHSH, CDR2 LQKENI. The CDR3 nucleotides are TGTGCCAGCTCACCTGGTACTGGAGGTTCTAACACTGAAGCTTTCTTT. This translates into CASSPGTGGSNTEAFF.

The V call is TRBV5-1, the J call TRBJ2-2; maybe TRBD2 (5 bases). The germline V and J ends were trimmed by 4 bases and 1 base, with 8 bases remaining between them. The germline CDR1 and CDR2 sequences are SGHRS and YFSETQ. This CDR3 region has 14 residues. CDR3 bases: TGCGCCAGCAGCGACGCGGGGAACACCGGGGAGCTGTTTTTT. Its protein product is CASSDAGNTGELFF.

The chain recombines TRBV4-3 with TRBJ2-1; D is undetermined. Trimming removed 0 bases from V and 0 bases from J, with 9 bases in between. This CDR3 contains 16 residues. Looked up from germline, CDR1 is LGHNA and CDR2 is YSLEER. The DNA of the CDR3 is TGCGCCAGCAGCCAAGAAGACACCCTCTCCTACAATGAGCAGTTCTTC. It translates to CASSQEDTLSYNEQFF.

This clone was seen only a few times. V and J are TRBV2 and TRBJ2-7; D might be TRBD1 (5 bases). The CDR3 contains 14 residues. From germline, CDR1 is SNHLY and CDR2 FYNNEI. Deletions cut 5 bases from V and 11 bases from J, with 22 bases between. CDR3 residues: CASSPTGPRRFEYF. CDR3 in DNA: TGTGCCAGCAGTCCAACAGGCCCCCGAAGGTTTGAGTACTTC.

The V call is TRBV19, the J call TRBJ1-5; D remains unclear. Germline loops: CDR1 LNHDA, CDR2 SQIVND (reference sequence). There are 15 residues in the CDR3. The V end lost 5 bases, the J end lost 3 bases, and 14 bases lay between the germline ends. CDR3 in DNA: TGTGCCAGTAGTGAGCGGTCAGACCTCAATCAGCCCCAGCATTTT. The encoded protein is CASSERSDLNQPQHF.